These T cell receptor beta chains were read from a single sample in a study of blood T cell repertoires in COVID-19. This table comes from immunoSEQ multiplex PCR, and its TCRdb copy is limited to in-frame clones, with some not included. This table holds 20,000 to 25,000 clones, approximately 90% found once. Sequencing input: peripheral blood. These TCRs come from a woman aged 80 or over with active COVID-19. CDR3s include the opening cysteine and the closing phenylalanine or tryptophan. The D gene is left open where the match is weak. Clone size is stated in some rows and not others, as once, few, many or a class when expanded.

clone_size,d_call,v_call,j_call,cdr3_nt,cdr3_aa
-,-,TRBV19,TRBJ2-7,TGTGCCAGTAGTTTGCAGGGAATCCACGAGCAGTACTTC,CASSLQGIHEQYF
-,-,TRBV4-1,TRBJ1-2,TGCGCCAGCAGCCAGGGACCCCTTGGGGAGGGTGGCTACACCTTC,CASSQGPLGEGGYTF
-,-,TRBV4-3,TRBJ1-5,TGCGCCAGCAGCCAAGATTTAATAGGGGGTCAGCCCCAGCATTTT,CASSQDLIGGQPQHF
-,-,TRBV7-2,TRBJ2-2,TGTGCCAGCAGCTCCCAGAGCGGGAACACCGGGGAGCTGTTTTTT,CASSSQSGNTGELFF
-,-,TRBV18,TRBJ1-5,TGTGCCAGCTCACCTGACAGGAATCAGCCCCAGCATTTT,CASSPDRNQPQHF
once,-,TRBV6-6,TRBJ1-2,TGTGCCAGCAGTTACTCAGGGGGGAGGGCCCTCTACACCTTC,CASSYSGGRALYTF
-,-,TRBV27,TRBJ1-2,TGTGCCAGCAGTGGGGGGGCGGACTATGGCTACACCTTC,CASSGGADYGYTF
-,-,TRBV7-2,TRBJ1-2,TGTGCCAGCAGCTCCGAAAGCCCGTTCTATGGCTACACCTTC,CASSSESPFYGYTF
-,-,TRBV5-1,TRBJ1-1,TGCGCCAGCCGTAGTTTAGCCATGAACACTGAAGCTTTCTTT,CASRSLAMNTEAFF
-,TRBD1,TRBV23-1,TRBJ2-1,TGCGCCAGCAGGACACCAGGGGGCTTCTACAATGAGCAGTTCTTC,CASRTPGGFYNEQFF
-,TRBD1,TRBV30,TRBJ2-7,TGTGCCTGGAGATACAGGGGATCCTACGAGCAGTACTTC,CAWRYRGSYEQYF
-,-,TRBV7-8,TRBJ1-1,TGTGCCAGCAGCTCCCAGGTAGCGGTTTTTATGAACACTGAAGCTTTCTTT,CASSSQVAVFMNTEAFF
-,TRBD1,TRBV7-9,TRBJ1-6,TGTGCCAGCAGCATTTCAACGACAGGGGGCTATGAAAATTCACCCCTCCACTTT,CASSISTTGGYENSPLHF
few,TRBD2,TRBV5-1,TRBJ2-3,TGCGCCAGCAGCGGGGGACTAGTGTTATCCGATACGCAGTATTTT,CASSGGLVLSDTQYF
once,-,TRBV10-3,TRBJ2-2,TGTGCCATCCCGGACTCGTTCGCGAACACCGGGGAGCTGTTTTTT,CAIPDSFANTGELFF
once,-,TRBV29-1,TRBJ2-7,TGCAGCGTTGAATACTTCTACGAGCAGTACTTC,CSVEYFYEQYF
-,-,TRBV7-2,TRBJ1-1,TGTGCCAGCACCCAGAGCGGGAGGGGTGAAGCTTTCTTT,CASTQSGRGEAFF
-,TRBD2,TRBV10-2,TRBJ2-7,TGCGCCAGCAGTGAGTCCTCAAGTAGCGGGGGTGGTGAGCAGTACTTC,CASSESSSSGGGEQYF
-,TRBD2,TRBV5-1,TRBJ2-5,TGCGCCAGCAGCTTGGGGTCGACTAGCGGGGGGGCGGAGACCCAGTACTTC,CASSLGSTSGGAETQYF
-,-,TRBV18,TRBJ1-1,TGTGCCAGCTCACCACTGTCTGGGGCAGGGCTCCCCACTGAAGCTTTCTTT,CASSPLSGAGLPTEAFF
-,-,TRBV3-1/TRBV3-2,TRBJ2-3,TGTGCCAGCAGCCAACGACCCGGGACTGTCACAGATACGCAGTATTTT,CASSQRPGTVTDTQYF
once,-,TRBV6-6,TRBJ1-2,TGTGCCAGCAGTTACTCCGGTTGGAGAGGGTTACGTGGCTACACCTTC,CASSYSGWRGLRGYTF
once,-,TRBV12-3/TRBV12-4,TRBJ1-5,TGTGCCAGCAGTTACTCAGGGGATCAGCCCCAGCATTTT,CASSYSGDQPQHF
-,-,TRBV7-9,TRBJ2-1,TGTGCCAGCAGCAAATGGGGGGACTTCAACAATGAGCAGTTCTTC,CASSKWGDFNNEQFF
-,TRBD1,TRBV7-2,TRBJ1-2,TGTGCCAGCAGCTTAGGACAGGGGCGGGCTGGCTATGGCTACACCTTC,CASSLGQGRAGYGYTF
once,TRBD1,TRBV7-3,TRBJ2-1,TGTGCCAGCAGCTCCCAGGGGGCGGGGAATGAGCAGTTCTTC,CASSSQGAGNEQFF
-,TRBD1,TRBV19,TRBJ1-2,TGTGCCAGTAGTTCGGCAGGGGGCATGGGGGGCTACACCTTC,CASSSAGGMGGYTF
-,-,TRBV6-2/TRBV6-3,TRBJ2-2,TGTGCCAGCAGTCGGAGGCTAGAACTAGCAGGCACCGGGGAGCTGTTTTTT,CASSRRLELAGTGELFF
-,-,TRBV30,TRBJ1-1,TGTGCCTGGTCTACAAGGCACCGGGGGGAAGCTTTCTTT,CAWSTRHRGEAFF
-,-,TRBV28,TRBJ1-2,TGTGCCAGCAGTCCGCCCGACAGTGCGGGCTACACCTTC,CASSPPDSAGYTF
-,TRBD1,TRBV18,TRBJ2-7,TGTGCCAGCTCACTCGGGACAGCCTACGAGCAGTACTTC,CASSLGTAYEQYF
-,TRBD1,TRBV7-9,TRBJ2-7,TGTGCCAGCGGAGCCGGGACAGGGTGGGCCTCCTACGAGCAGTACTTC,CASGAGTGWASYEQYF
-,TRBD1,TRBV23-1,TRBJ1-1,TGCGCCAGCAATCATAAAATGGCGGGACAGGGGAACACTGAAGCTTTCTTT,CASNHKMAGQGNTEAFF
once,TRBD2,TRBV5-4,TRBJ2-3,TGTGCCAGCACCCCGGGGGGGGCCACAGATACGCAGTATTTT,CASTPGGATDTQYF
few,TRBD2,TRBV6-6,TRBJ2-7,TGTGCCAGCAGTACCCCTGTAGCGGGGCCCGAGCAGTACTTC,CASSTPVAGPEQYF
-,TRBD1,TRBV5-1,TRBJ1-2,TGCGCCAGCAGCTTGGAGGGACAGGGGGCCTATGGCTACACCTTC,CASSLEGQGAYGYTF
-,-,TRBV21-1,TRBJ1-1,TGTGCCAGCAGCAGACAGGGGACGGGGGCTTTCTTT,CASSRQGTGAFF
-,-,TRBV7-2,TRBJ2-5,TGTGCCAGCCGCGGGACAGCCCAAGAGACCCAGTACTTC,CASRGTAQETQYF
-,-,TRBV6-5,TRBJ1-5,TGTGCCAGCAGTTACTCGGGGCCTTTTAGCAATCAGCCCCAGCATTTT,CASSYSGPFSNQPQHF
-,TRBD1,TRBV27,TRBJ1-3,TGTGCCAGCAGCCCAGGGGGCCCGATATATGGAAACACCATATATTTT,CASSPGGPIYGNTIYF